Following are 23 T cell receptor beta chains from one sample sequenced in a study of T cell repertoires in cytomegalovirus infection. TCRdb fed the reads into MiXCR, producing one record per CDR3 protein. The sample has some 920,000 distinct CDR3 sequences, about a third seen once. No antigens are known for them. The starting material was cultured CD8+ T cells from PBMCs, obtained from culture after CMV antigen stimulation. The receptor source for this set is a human donor in good health (CMV status not recorded). Some clones in this sample may be carry-over from other donors' samples.

The chain employs TRBV12-3 or TRBV12-4 and TRBJ2-1, with D possibly called TRBD1 or TRBD2 (6 bases each). Trimming cost V 6 bases and J 11 bases, with 23 bases left between them. This CDR3 is 15 amino acids long. The CDR3 DNA reads as TGTGCCAGCAGCCCATCGGGACAAAGGGAGGATAAGCAGTTCTTC. Translating gives CASSPSGQREDKQFF.

The rearrangement joins TRBV6-5 to TRBJ1-6; 10 nucleotides align to TRBD1. Germline V CDR1 and CDR2: MNHEY, SVGAGI. The CDR3 is 17 residues long. V lost 2 bases and J lost 8; bases outside the gene matches: 9. The CDR3 DNA follows: TGTGCCAGCAGTTACAAGACAGGGGGCAATAGGTATTCACCCCTCCACTTT. Protein: CASSYKTGGNRYSPLHF.

In its sample, this clonotype was seen many times. This chain connects TRBV7-2 to TRBJ2-1; D unresolved. Germline-derived CDR1 and CDR2 are SGHTA and FQGNSA. The CDR3 length is 15 residues. V lost 2 bases, J lost 1 base, and 9 bases lay in between. The CDR3 DNA reads TGTGCCAGCAGCTTATTTGGTCAGTCCTACAATGAGCAGTTCTTC. Amino acid sequence: CASSLFGQSYNEQFF.

This rearrangement joins TRBV29-1 to TRBJ2-5; a possible D gene is TRBD1 (7 bases). Trimming removed 6 bases at V and 5 bases at J, with 25 bases between. CDR3 length equals 16 residues. Germline CDR1 and CDR2: SQVTM and ANQGSEA. CDR3 amino acids: CSVWGVQGVDLETQYF. CDR3 coding DNA: TGCAGCGTGTGGGGGGTCCAGGGGGTTGACTTGGAGACCCAGTACTTC.

In its sample, this clonotype was seen a few times. CDR3 sequence: CATSDFLTGANTGELFF. Written as DNA, the CDR3 is TGTGCCACCAGTGATTTCTTGACGGGGGCGAACACCGGGGAGCTGTTTTTT. The V gene is TRBV24-1, the J gene TRBJ2-2; D may be TRBD2 (6 bases). V was shortened by 1 base and J by 0 bases, with 11 bases between the two germline ends. The CDR3 has 17 amino acids. In germline, CDR1 is KGHDR, CDR2 SFDVKD.

This clonotype came up many times. The V and J genes are TRBV7-2 and TRBJ1-2; D possibly corresponds to TRBD1 (5 bases). V lost 1 base, J lost 3 bases, and 12 bases lay in between. Per germline, CDR1 SGHTA and CDR2 FQGNSA. The CDR3 totals 15 residues. The chain's CDR3 is CASSLVKLQDYGYTF. CDR3 nucleotide sequence: TGTGCCAGCAGCTTAGTTAAGTTACAGGACTATGGCTACACCTTC.

This clonotype was detected many times. The genes are TRBV7-9 and TRBJ1-2; no clear D. This CDR3 comprises 17 residues. Germline V gene data show CDR1 as SEHNR and CDR2 as FQNEAQ (reference sequence). The germline V and J ends were trimmed by 5 bases and 8 bases, with 27 bases remaining between them. The CDR3 bases are TGTGCCAGCAGCGCCTGGATCGGACCTCAAATCCGTGGGGGCTACACCTTC. Translated, it gives CASSAWIGPQIRGGYTF.

The V gene is TRBV27, the J gene TRBJ1-2; TRBD1 agrees at 7 bases. The germline CDR1 and CDR2 sequences are MNHEY and SMNVEV (reference sequence). This CDR3 is 13 amino acids long. Trimming took 4 bases from V and 8 from J; bases not matched to a gene: 7. The CDR3 bases are TGTGCCAGCAGTTCGCTCACAGGGGTCGGCTACACCTTC. Its translation: CASSSLTGVGYTF.

The V and J genes are TRBV28 and TRBJ2-1; a weak D match, TRBD1 (6 bases). The CDR3 length is 13 residues. In germline, CDR1 is MDHEN, CDR2 SYDVKM. Trimming removed 4 bases from V and 7 bases from J, with 11 bases in between. CDR3 region: CASSYERGNEQFF. As DNA, the CDR3 is TGTGCCAGCAGTTACGAAAGGGGGAATGAGCAGTTCTTC.

CDR3 sequence: CASSGGLSTGPSGYTF. In DNA form, the CDR3 reads TGTGCCAGCAGCGGAGGTCTTTCGACAGGGCCGAGTGGCTACACCTTC. The chain couples TRBV9 to TRBJ1-2, with 7 bases that match TRBD1. The CDR3 is made up of 16 amino acids. Germline V CDR1 and CDR2: SGDLS, YYNGEE. The V and J ends lost 3 bases and 7 bases, in that order; junction bases with no gene match: 15.

This clonotype was observed a single time. The chain couples TRBV7-3 to TRBJ2-1; a weak D match, TRBD1 (5 bases). Germline V gene sequence: CDR1 SGHTA, CDR2 FQGTGA. There are 14 residues in the CDR3. Trimming stripped 7 bases from V and 6 bases from J, with 16 bases between. CDR3 protein: CASTPPDRVNEQFF. The CDR3 DNA reads as TGTGCCAGCACCCCCCCAGACAGAGTCAATGAGCAGTTCTTC.

This rearrangement joins TRBV7-9 to TRBJ1-5; no clear D gene. V was clipped by 1 base and J by 7 bases, with 8 bases between them. The CDR3 spans 13 residues. Germline CDR1 is SEHNR and CDR2 is FQNEAQ (reference sequence). The CDR3 spells CASSLVGRQPQHF. CDR3 coding DNA: TGTGCCAGCAGCTTAGTCGGTCGACAGCCCCAGCATTTT.

The chain couples TRBV12-3 or TRBV12-4 to TRBJ2-7; D might be TRBD1 or TRBD2, each matching 5 bases. This CDR3 is 13 amino acids long. Between the trimmed V and J ends, which lost 6 bases and 6 bases, there was a span of 15 bases. Here the CDR3 reads CASSLGAIIEQYF. In DNA form, the CDR3 reads TGTGCCAGCAGCCTCGGGGCGATCATCGAGCAGTACTTC.

This clonotype was recorded many times. J is TRBJ1-1 and V is TRBV7-6, with D perhaps matching TRBD1 (6 bases). Trimming removed 5 bases from V and 6 bases from J, with 16 bases in between. Per germline, CDR1 SGHVS and CDR2 FNYEAQ. The CDR3 is made up of 14 amino acids. CDR3 loop: CASSPRMGAAEAFF. The CDR3 DNA follows: TGTGCCAGCAGCCCACGCATGGGGGCCGCTGAAGCTTTCTTT. The complete variable domain, with remaining parts taken from reference TRBV7-6 and TRBJ1-1, reads GAGVSQSPRYKVTKRGQDVALRCDPISGHVSLYWYRQALGQGPEFLTYFNYEAQQDKSGLPNDRFSAERPEGSISTLTIQRTEQRDSAMYRCASSPRMGAAEAFFGQGTRLTVV.

This clonotype has only a few counts. This chain connects TRBV11-1 to TRBJ2-1; tentative D call: TRBD1 (5 bases). Trimming stripped 0 bases from V and 10 bases from J, with 10 bases between. CDR1 and CDR2 (germline): SGHAT, FQDESV (reference sequence). The CDR3 has 13 amino acids. CDR3 sequence reads: CASSLARYREQFF. The CDR3 DNA sequence: TGTGCCAGCAGCTTAGCGAGGTACAGGGAGCAGTTCTTC.

CDR3 nucleotide sequence: TGCGCCAGCAGCTTCGAAACAGATACGCAGTATTTT. Protein sequence: CASSFETDTQYF. The chain uses TRBV5-1 and TRBJ2-3; D gene unclear. CDR3 length: 12 amino acids. V was trimmed by 2 bases and J by 3 bases, leaving 4 bases between them. The germline V gene has CDR1 SGHRS and CDR2 YFSETQ.

This clonotype occurred many times. The chain carries TRBV7-6 and TRBJ2-1; D is possibly TRBD1 or TRBD2 (5 bases each). V dropped 0 bases and J dropped 13 bases, with 10 bases sitting between them. Germline assignment: CDR1 SGHVS and CDR2 FNYEAQ. The length of the CDR3 is 12 residues. This chain's CDR3 is CASSLAGPIQFF. DNA of the CDR3: TGTGCCAGCAGCTTAGCGGGACCGATTCAGTTCTTC.

This clonotype has a handful of counts. V and J are TRBV5-5 and TRBJ1-6; a possible D gene is TRBD1 (6 bases). The CDR3 loop spans 15 amino acids. Germline CDR1 is SGHKS and CDR2 is YYEKEE (reference sequence). The V gene lost 6 bases and the J gene lost 7 bases, with 17 bases spanning the gap. CDR3 coding DNA: TGTGCCAGCAACCCGACAGGATTGAGCAATTCACCCCTCCACTTT. Amino acids: CASNPTGLSNSPLHF.

This chain connects TRBV27 to TRBJ2-1; TRBD1 agrees at 9 bases. Germline CDR1 reads MNHEY; CDR2 reads SMNVEV (reference sequence). With V trimmed by 6 bases and J by 5 bases, 20 bases remained unmatched. This CDR3 is 19 amino acids long. The CDR3 DNA is TGTGCCAGCAGGCCAGCAGTTTCTTTCGGGACAGGGTCCAACAATGAGCAGTTCTTC. This sequence encodes CASRPAVSFGTGSNNEQFF.

The V gene is TRBV5-6, the J gene TRBJ2-4; D is perhaps TRBD1 or TRBD2 (5 bases each). CDR3 length: 13 residues. Germline CDR1 SGHDT, CDR2 YYEEEE. The ends were cut back, 4 bases at V and 7 bases at J, with 12 bases in the middle. CDR3 in amino acids: CASSVGVKNIQYF. CDR3 coding DNA: TGTGCCAGCAGCGTGGGGGTCAAGAACATTCAGTACTTC.

This clonotype appeared a few times. The V call is TRBV4-1, the J call TRBJ1-6, with D possibly matching TRBD1 (6 bases). This CDR3 region has 16 residues. Germline V gives CDR1 MGHRA, CDR2 YSYEKL. Trimming left V 6 bases short and J 0 bases short, with 12 bases between. DNA of the CDR3: TGCGCCAGCAGGGACAGACCAAGCTCCTATAATTCACCCCTCCACTTT. Its protein is CASRDRPSSYNSPLHF.

This clonotype was detected only a few times. V is TRBV27 and J is TRBJ1-1; D is perhaps TRBD1 (5 bases). Trimming removed 5 bases at V and 7 bases at J, with 17 bases between. The germline V gene has CDR1 MNHEY and CDR2 SMNVEV (reference sequence). CDR3 size: 14 residues. This CDR3 reads CASSPEGRASEAFF. The CDR3 DNA reads TGTGCCAGCAGTCCCGAGGGCAGGGCTAGTGAAGCTTTCTTT.

This clonotype appeared a few times. The J gene is TRBJ2-7, the V gene TRBV27; 11 positions agree with TRBD1. Trimming cost V 4 bases and J 4 bases; bases outside gene matches: 24. The germline V gene encodes CDR1 MNHEY and CDR2 SMNVEV (reference sequence). The CDR3 runs to 21 residues. CDR3 sequence reads: CASSYTRPRFYPGQGGYEQYF. Written as DNA, the CDR3 is TGTGCCAGCAGTTACACCCGCCCCCGATTCTACCCGGGACAGGGGGGATACGAGCAGTACTTC.